This note documents a single TCR beta chain sequence. CDR1 and CDR2 (germline): SGHTA, FQGNSA. CDR3 size: 12 residues. With 1 base removed from V and 4 bases from J, the gap between germline ends came to 4 bases. This sample stems from a study of shared clonotypes between healthy human individuals. For each subset, genomic DNA was distributed in equal portions over several immunoSEQ plates. Here immunoSEQ multiplex PCR was the method, and the copy in TCRdb shows in-frame clones only, minus some. The sample contains 90,000 to 100,000 clones, roughly 50% of which appear only once. Within Nashville, Tennessee resided all donors, each a Caucasian adult.

The specimen sequenced was PBMCs. The clonotype was recovered from a woman aged 35 to 49 in good health. Some clones in this sample may be carry-over from other donors' samples. The V and J genes are TRBV7-2 and TRBJ2-5; D remains unclear. The CDR3: CASSLVRETQYF. CDR3 nucleotides: TGTGCCAGCAGCTTAGTTCGAGAGACCCAGTACTTC.